This T cell receptor (beta chain) was identified in a study of T-cell reconstitution after alpha-beta-depleted transplantation in children. Study results and limitations: Surviving recipient cells, namely T cells and thymic progenitors, were the source of high day-60 TCRbeta diversity in some patients.

V shed 0 bases and J shed 3 bases, with 7 bases lying between them. Per germline, CDR1 SGHRS and CDR2 YFSETQ. The CDR3 is made up of 13 amino acids. This clonotype occurred many times. Its antigen remains unidentified. Unique molecular identifiers featured in how the TCRbeta library was prepared. MiXCR, run by TCRdb on the PCR reads, gives a single entry per CDR3 protein. This repertoire shows about 490,000 distinct CDR3 sequences, roughly a tenth found once; its top ten account for around 2%. This sample comprised PBMCs, obtained before TCRalphabeta/CD19-depleted stem cell transplant. This receptor was obtained from a child under 10 years old with inherited bone marrow failure, due to receive a stem cell transplant. The chain joins TRBV5-1 to TRBJ2-7, with D unresolved. The DNA for the CDR3 is TGCGCCAGCAGCTTGGCCCCGCTCTACGAGCAGTACTTC. Amino acid sequence: CASSLAPLYEQYF.